These 12 T cell receptor beta chains came from one sample sequenced in a study of cytomegalovirus exposure and HLA in healthy donors. Amplification used 60 Vbeta primers and 13 Jbeta primers. Measured with immunoSEQ multiplex PCR; TCRdb has only the in-frame clones, and not every one. This table has 65,000 or so clones, less than 70% appearing once. Sequences were obtained from PBMCs. The receptors originated from a man younger than 40 in good health and CMV-seronegative.

CDR3 sequence: CASSISDRGVRQPQHF. The CDR3 nucleotides are TGTGCCAGTAGTATCAGCGACAGGGGCGTAAGACAGCCCCAGCATTTT. The gene calls are TRBV19 and TRBJ1-5, with 8 nucleotides matching TRBD1. Germline V lookup: CDR1 LNHDA, CDR2 SQIVND (reference sequence). Trimming took 3 bases from V and 7 from J; bases not matched to a gene: 11. The CDR3 contains 16 residues.

The chain recombines TRBV4-1 with TRBJ2-7, with 11 bases fitting TRBD2. Germline lookup yields CDR1 MGHRA and CDR2 YSYEKL. The CDR3 runs to 15 residues. With V trimmed by 3 bases and J by 5 bases, 6 bases remained unmatched. Here the CDR3 reads CASSHRTSGRDEQYF. The DNA for the CDR3 is TGCGCCAGCAGCCACAGGACTAGCGGGCGGGACGAGCAGTACTTC.

The gene calls are TRBV6-4 and TRBJ2-7; the match to TRBD2 covers 11 bases. Germline V gives CDR1 MRHNA, CDR2 SNTAGT. The length of the CDR3 is 14 residues. Trimming at V came to 3 bases and at J to 5 bases, leaving 3 bases not matched to a gene. The CDR3 DNA follows: TGTGCCAGCAGTGAACTAGCGGGGGCCAACGAGCAGTACTTC. Residues: CASSELAGANEQYF.

This clone turned up a few times. CDR3 amino acids: CASSSGQGATYEQYF. CDR3 nucleotides: TGTGCCAGCAGCTCCGGACAGGGGGCCACCTACGAGCAGTACTTC. V is TRBV5-6 and J is TRBJ2-7, with 11 bases identical to TRBD1. V was clipped by 3 bases and J by 2 bases; unmatched bases: 4. Germline values: CDR1 SGHDT, CDR2 YYEEEE. The CDR3 has 15 amino acids. The variable domain in full, with the rest retrieved from reference TRBV5-6 and TRBJ2-7, is DAGVTQSPTHLIKTRGQQVTLRCSPKSGHDTVSWYQQALGQGPQFIFQYYEEEERQRGNFPDRFSGHQFPNYSSELNVNALLLGDSALYLCASSSGQGATYEQYFGPGTRLTVT.

The chain has TRBV30 and TRBJ2-1, with D tentatively TRBD2 (6 bases). V dropped 4 bases and J dropped 0 bases, with 10 bases sitting between them. This CDR3 is 14 amino acids long. Per the germline V gene, CDR1 is GTSNPN and CDR2 is SVGIG (reference sequence). In nucleotides, the CDR3 is TGTGCCTGGAATATCGGGAGCTCCTACAATGAGCAGTTCTTC. Translating gives CAWNIGSSYNEQFF.

This clone has only a few counts. The J gene is TRBJ1-2, the V gene TRBV29-1; 7 bases align to TRBD1. V trimming: 6 bases; J trimming: 4 bases; junction bases outside the gene matches: 11. The CDR3 is 14 amino acids. The V gene's germline CDR1 is SQVTM and CDR2 ANQGSEA. This CDR3 reads CSVSSEGAIYGYTF. CDR3 bases: TGCAGCGTATCCTCAGAGGGGGCTATCTATGGCTACACCTTC.

This chain joins TRBV11-2 and TRBJ1-4; 10 bases agree with TRBD1. Trimming at V came to 8 bases and at J to 3 bases, leaving 12 bases not matched to a gene. This CDR3 comprises 17 residues. CDR1 and CDR2 (germline): SGHAT, FQNNGV. As DNA, the CDR3 is TGTGCCAGCGGACGAAGACAGGGGGCGCTTCCTAATGAAAAACTGTTTTTT. It translates to CASGRRQGALPNEKLFF.

The V and J genes are TRBV7-8 and TRBJ2-7, with D perhaps matching TRBD2 (6 bases). Trimming cost V 5 bases and J 4 bases, with 15 bases left between them. Germline CDR1 reads SGHVS; CDR2 reads FQNEAQ. The CDR3 runs to 14 residues. The CDR3 protein is CASSHHGGGYEQYF. The CDR3 bases are TGTGCCAGCAGCCACCACGGGGGAGGATACGAGCAGTACTTC.

The chain carries TRBV10-2 and TRBJ1-5; the D gene is possibly TRBD1 (6 bases). V lost 0 bases and J lost 4, with 10 bases in between. This CDR3 contains 15 residues. Germline V gene data show CDR1 as WSHSY and CDR2 as SAAADI. The CDR3 sequence is CASSESGHLNQPQHF. CDR3 coding DNA: TGCGCCAGCAGTGAGTCGGGACACCTAAATCAGCCCCAGCATTTT.

The chain is built from TRBV6-9 and TRBJ2-2; 8 bases are shared with TRBD2. The germline gives CDR1 MNHGY, CDR2 SVAAGI. This CDR3 comprises 15 residues. Trimming at V came to 8 bases and at J to 3 bases, leaving 8 bases not matched to a gene. CDR3 coding DNA: TGTGCCAGCGGCTCGCCAGCGGGGGACACCGGGGAGCTGTTTTTT. It yields the protein CASGSPAGDTGELFF.

V gene TRBV19 combines with J gene TRBJ1-2; D is uncertain. Germline CDR1 is LNHDA and CDR2 is SQIVND (reference sequence). Trimming pared 4 bases from V and 4 bases from J, leaving 13 bases between. CDR3 length: 14 residues. CDR3 region: CASSNEGMLYGYTF. Written as DNA, the CDR3 is TGTGCCAGTAGTAACGAGGGAATGCTCTATGGCTACACCTTC.

As DNA, the CDR3 is TGTGCCAGCAGCCGGCTAGACAGTAGCAATCAGCCCCAGCATTTT. Encoded protein: CASSRLDSSNQPQHF. V and J are TRBV9 and TRBJ1-5, with a weak D call TRBD1 (5 bases). The CDR3 length is 15 residues. V lost 4 bases to trimming and J lost 0 bases, with 11 bases between them. The V gene's germline CDR1 is SGDLS and CDR2 YYNGEE.